Listed below are T cell receptor beta chains from one sample, sequenced in a study of blood T cell repertoires in COVID-19. Here immunoSEQ multiplex PCR was the method, and the copy in TCRdb shows in-frame clones only, minus some. The sample has about 44,000 clones, roughly 87% seen once. Sequencing was carried out using peripheral blood. The receptors stem from a woman of 80 years or more in a cohort sampled during active or convalescent COVID-19. The CDR3 runs from the conserved cysteine through the conserved F or W. A D gene is named only where the DNA matches it firmly. Size tells how often a clone was seen (once, few, many) or the class of an expanded clone, and some rows leave it out.

clone_size,v_call,j_call,d_call,cdr3_nt,cdr3_aa
-,TRBV3-1/TRBV3-2,TRBJ2-5,-,TGTGCCAGCAGCCAACTGGCGGCAGGGCGCGAGACCCAGTACTTC,CASSQLAAGRETQYF
-,TRBV4-1,TRBJ2-7,TRBD1,TGCGCCAGCAGCCAAGTCATAGGGGGCAGCGGATACGAGCAGTACTTC,CASSQVIGGSGYEQYF
-,TRBV27,TRBJ2-1,-,TGTGCCAGCACGAGTTACAATGAGCAGTTCTTC,CASTSYNEQFF
-,TRBV2,TRBJ1-4,-,TGTGCCAGCAGTGAAAGGGGTCCTTGGGGTGAAAAACTGTTTTTT,CASSERGPWGEKLFF
-,TRBV6-2/TRBV6-3,TRBJ2-1,-,TGTGCCAGCAGCACAGGGAGAGAGGTCTACAATGAGCAGTTCTTC,CASSTGREVYNEQFF
-,TRBV9,TRBJ2-5,TRBD2,TGTGCCAGCAGCGTAGACTATAGCGGGAGACAAGAGACCCAGTACTTC,CASSVDYSGRQETQYF
-,TRBV25-1,TRBJ1-5,-,TGTGCCAGCAGTGCTGAGGGTAGAGGGCCCCAGCATTTT,CASSAEGRGPQHF
-,TRBV3-1/TRBV3-2,TRBJ1-1,-,TGTGCCAGCAGCCAAACTAGGATCGTTGGTAAAGCTTTCTTT,CASSQTRIVGKAFF
-,TRBV5-1,TRBJ1-3,TRBD1,TGCGCCAGCAGCTTGGGAGGGACAGGCGCAAACACCATATATTTT,CASSLGGTGANTIYF
-,TRBV5-1,TRBJ2-7,-,TGCGCCAGCAGCTTGAGATCAGCCTACGAGCAGTACTTC,CASSLRSAYEQYF
-,TRBV18,TRBJ1-2,TRBD1,TGTGCCAGCTCACCACCGGTCGGGGGACAGGGATATAGTAACTATGGCTACACCTTC,CASSPPVGGQGYSNYGYTF
once,TRBV28,TRBJ2-3,TRBD2,TGTGCCAGCAGTTCCCTAGCGGTCGGAGATACGCAGTATTTT,CASSSLAVGDTQYF
-,TRBV7-9,TRBJ1-2,-,TGTGCCAGCAGCTTAGGAGGGCTCTATGGCTACACCTTC,CASSLGGLYGYTF
-,TRBV5-4,TRBJ1-1,-,TGTGCCAGCAGCTTGATGGGGGGTGAAGCTTTCTTT,CASSLMGGEAFF
-,TRBV9,TRBJ1-2,TRBD1,TGTGCCAGCAGCGCCCTGGCACAGGGGAGTGTCGGCTACACCTTC,CASSALAQGSVGYTF
-,TRBV7-8,TRBJ1-1,TRBD1,TGTGCCAGCAGCTTAGAAAGACAGGGGAGGGGTACTGAAGCTTTCTTT,CASSLERQGRGTEAFF
once,TRBV11-3,TRBJ1-1,TRBD1,TGTGCCAGCAGCTTAAGTAAGGTAGGGGGCGCGAATGAAGCTTTCTTT,CASSLSKVGGANEAFF
-,TRBV7-2,TRBJ2-6,-,TGTGCCAGCAGCAAGGGGGAAGGTGGGGCCAACGTCCTGACTTTC,CASSKGEGGANVLTF
-,TRBV19,TRBJ1-5,-,TGTGCCAGTAGTACACACAGAACCTATAGCAATCAGCCCCAGCATTTT,CASSTHRTYSNQPQHF
-,TRBV7-2,TRBJ1-6,-,TGTGCCAGCAGCTTAGGGGGACTGGGGATATCACCCCTCCACTTT,CASSLGGLGISPLHF
once,TRBV3-1/TRBV3-2,TRBJ2-3,-,TGTGCCAGCAGCCACCGCGGCGCAGGGTTTAGTAGGGATACGCAGTATTTT,CASSHRGAGFSRDTQYF
once,TRBV24-1,TRBJ1-2,TRBD1,TGTGCCACCAGTGATGGGGGGACAGGTCATGGCTACACCTTC,CATSDGGTGHGYTF
-,TRBV2,TRBJ1-5,TRBD1,TGTGCCAGCAGAGAAACAGGGGATCAGCCCCAGCATTTT,CASRETGDQPQHF
once,TRBV5-5,TRBJ1-1,-,TGTGCCAGCAGCCTTGGTCGACACTTGAACACTGAAGCTTTCTTT,CASSLGRHLNTEAFF
-,TRBV7-8,TRBJ1-1,-,TGTGCCAGCAGCTCGTCCTATTCGGGTGAAGCTTTCTTT,CASSSSYSGEAFF
-,TRBV5-4,TRBJ1-5,TRBD1,TGTGCCAGCAGCTTGGGGACAGGCTCTCAGCCCCAGCATTTT,CASSLGTGSQPQHF
-,TRBV24-1,TRBJ2-7,-,TGTGCCACCGCCCAAGGGGGGGCCTACGAGCAGTACTTC,CATAQGGAYEQYF
-,TRBV5-1,TRBJ1-5,-,TGCGCCAGCAAGGTGGGGGCGACGGAGGAACAGCCCCAGCATTTT,CASKVGATEEQPQHF
-,TRBV5-5,TRBJ1-1,-,TGTGCCAGCAGCTTGTGGATAGCCAACACTGAAGCTTTCTTT,CASSLWIANTEAFF
-,TRBV3-1/TRBV3-2,TRBJ1-1,TRBD1,TGTGCCAGCAGTTCAGGGGGGACTGAAGCTTTCTTT,CASSSGGTEAFF
-,TRBV11-3,TRBJ1-6,-,TGTGCCAGCAGCTTAAGCGTGGCGAGCTCCTATAATTCACCCCTCCACTTT,CASSLSVASSYNSPLHF
-,TRBV25-1,TRBJ2-7,-,TGTGCCAGCAGTGAAGCGACATCCTACGAGCAGTACTTC,CASSEATSYEQYF
once,TRBV6-5,TRBJ1-1,-,TGTGCCAGCAGGCACAGCAACACTGAAGCTTTCTTT,CASRHSNTEAFF
-,TRBV7-2,TRBJ2-1,-,TGTGCCAGCAGTAAAGCCCGAGACCGGGATGAGCAGTTCTTC,CASSKARDRDEQFF
-,TRBV5-4,TRBJ2-7,TRBD1,TGTGCCAGCAGCTTCGACGGGACAGGGGCCTACGAGCAGTACTTC,CASSFDGTGAYEQYF
-,TRBV11-3,TRBJ2-5,-,TGTGCCAGCAGCTTAGATTTACGGGGGGAGACCCAGTACTTC,CASSLDLRGETQYF
-,TRBV27,TRBJ2-7,TRBD2,TGTGCCAGCAGTCTAACGCCCGGACTAGCGGGTACCTACGAGCAGTACTTC,CASSLTPGLAGTYEQYF
-,TRBV19,TRBJ2-6,-,TGTGCCAGTAGTATGTCCAGGGGAAGCTCTGGGGCCAACGTCCTGACTTTC,CASSMSRGSSGANVLTF
-,TRBV3-1/TRBV3-2,TRBJ2-3,-,TGTGCCAGCAGCCAAAGAGGGGGAGCTAGCACAGATACGCAGTATTTT,CASSQRGGASTDTQYF
-,TRBV11-3,TRBJ1-2,-,TGTGCCAGCAGTACACCTAACTATGGCTACACCTTC,CASSTPNYGYTF
-,TRBV27,TRBJ2-7,TRBD1,TGTGCCAGCAGTTCCCGCCGGGACAGGGACTACGAGCAGTACTTC,CASSSRRDRDYEQYF
-,TRBV12-3/TRBV12-4,TRBJ1-2,-,TGTGCCAGCAGCCTGCAGGGAAACTATGGCTACACCTTC,CASSLQGNYGYTF
-,TRBV11-3,TRBJ2-5,-,TGTGCCAGCAGCTGGTACTACCGTTCAAGGGGGTACCAAGAGACCCAGTACTTC,CASSWYYRSRGYQETQYF
-,TRBV7-2,TRBJ1-5,-,TGTGCCAGCAGCGGCTCTCGAGGAAGTGGTCAGCCCCAGCATTTT,CASSGSRGSGQPQHF
-,TRBV25-1,TRBJ2-1,-,TGTGCCAGCAGTGAATACAAGGGTGGCGGGGGCGATTACAATGAGCAGTTCTTC,CASSEYKGGGGDYNEQFF
-,TRBV11-3,TRBJ1-2,TRBD1,TGTGCCAGCAGCTTAGAGTACACAGGGGCCCGCTATGGCTACACCTTC,CASSLEYTGARYGYTF
-,TRBV18,TRBJ1-2,TRBD1,TGTGCCAGCTCACCACGGGACAGGTCGGGAGAGGGCTACACCTTC,CASSPRDRSGEGYTF
-,TRBV5-1,TRBJ2-3,TRBD1,TGCGCCAGCAGCTTGTCGCCCCCGGGACAGGGGACAGATACGCAGTATTTT,CASSLSPPGQGTDTQYF
-,TRBV2,TRBJ1-2,TRBD1,TGTGCCACCGGATATAAGGGACAGGGAACCTACACCTTC,CATGYKGQGTYTF
-,TRBV4-2,TRBJ2-3,-,TGTGCCAGCAGCCAAGATCTTAGGGGCCACATAAGACTCACAGATACGCAGTATTTT,CASSQDLRGHIRLTDTQYF
few,TRBV13,TRBJ2-7,-,TGTGCCAGCAGCCGCCGCCCTCCCGGTAGCTCCTACGAGCAGTACTTC,CASSRRPPGSSYEQYF
-,TRBV11-3,TRBJ2-1,-,TGTGCCAGCAGCTTAGTCGGAGGGGCGGGTACATACAATGAGCAGTTCTTC,CASSLVGGAGTYNEQFF
-,TRBV30,TRBJ1-5,-,TGTGCCTGGAGTGTGCGTCGCAATCAGCCCCAGCATTTT,CAWSVRRNQPQHF
-,TRBV5-6,TRBJ2-2,TRBD2,TGTGCCAGCAGCGCCTTGGGACTAGCGGGGGGGAACACCGGGGAGCTGTTTTTT,CASSALGLAGGNTGELFF